Listed below are T cell receptor beta chains from one sample, sequenced in a study of blood T cell repertoires in COVID-19. Some clones are missing from TCRdb's copy, which holds only in-frame ones; the method was immunoSEQ multiplex PCR. The sample carries more than 90,000 clones, approximately 85% recorded once. The sequenced sample consisted of peripheral blood. All receptors derive from a human donor in a cohort sampled during active COVID-19. Each CDR3 is given without its conserved first and last residue.

TRBV11-2	TRBJ2-1	ASTPGVARALSSYNEQF
TRBV7-8	TRBJ2-1	ASSPRRVLGYGEQF
TRBV6-5	TRBJ1-4	ASSSDRGREKLF
TRBV18	TRBJ2-1	ASSPLTGESYNEQF
TRBV7-9	TRBJ1-5	ASSPGQNDQPQH
TRBV7-3	TRBJ1-2	ASSLDPGASYGYT
TRBV7-9	TRBJ2-2	ASSLALAANTGELF
TRBV6-1	TRBJ1-1	ASSVRSRGIRATEAF
TRBV28	TRBJ1-2	ASSLGGANYGYT
TRBV29-1	TRBJ1-5	SVVGTDSNQPQH
TRBV30	TRBJ2-1	AWSARGLGKINEQF
TRBV18	TRBJ2-5	ASSFRETQY
TRBV29-1	TRBJ1-1	SVGAPAFKGTEAF
TRBV2	TRBJ1-5	ASSDTGGWQPQH
TRBV25-1	TRBJ1-2	ASSEYINRVYGYT
TRBV6-2/TRBV6-3	TRBJ1-5	ASTPRDRGNQPQH
TRBV5-1	TRBJ2-3	ASSATGTPNGDTQY
TRBV10-3	TRBJ2-7	AISETTTVSYEQY
TRBV27	TRBJ2-1	ASSFGLAGVGEQF
TRBV5-1	TRBJ2-4	ASSFEQGRDIQY
TRBV4-2	TRBJ1-4	ASSHAGDNEKLF
TRBV4-1	TRBJ2-5	ASSQTQGVAGQETQY
TRBV6-2/TRBV6-3	TRBJ1-5	ASSTQGVGIQPQH
TRBV4-3	TRBJ2-3	ASSQGRLAGGVDTQY
TRBV5-6	TRBJ2-1	ASRRGEEWEQF
TRBV5-6	TRBJ2-3	ASSLTSGGTDTQY
TRBV11-2	TRBJ2-7	ASSSHGTGEAEQY
TRBV28	TRBJ1-1	ASSLGVGMNTEAF
TRBV4-2	TRBJ1-1	ASSQGIWEAAF
TRBV6-2/TRBV6-3	TRBJ2-5	ASSYNWEPGQETQY
TRBV4-2	TRBJ2-2	ASSQEGLADTGELF
TRBV15	TRBJ2-2	ATSRDRAGELF
TRBV2	TRBJ2-7	ASSQDLGQGMNEQY
TRBV10-3	TRBJ2-5	AISEVVAGLQETQY
TRBV27	TRBJ1-6	AAGGLVLGNSPLH